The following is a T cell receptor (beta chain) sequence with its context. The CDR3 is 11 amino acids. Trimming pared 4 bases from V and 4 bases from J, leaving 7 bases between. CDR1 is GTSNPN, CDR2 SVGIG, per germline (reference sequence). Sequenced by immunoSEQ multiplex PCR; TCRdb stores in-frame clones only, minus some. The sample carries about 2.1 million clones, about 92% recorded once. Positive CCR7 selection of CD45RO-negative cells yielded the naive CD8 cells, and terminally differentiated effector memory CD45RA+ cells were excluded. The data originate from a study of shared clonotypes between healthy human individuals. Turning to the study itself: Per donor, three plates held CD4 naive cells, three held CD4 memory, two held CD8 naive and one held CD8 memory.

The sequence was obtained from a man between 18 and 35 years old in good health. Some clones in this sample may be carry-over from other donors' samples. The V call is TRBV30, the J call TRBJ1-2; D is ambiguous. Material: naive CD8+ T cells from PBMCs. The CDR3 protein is CAWIAFYGYTF. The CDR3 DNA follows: TGTGCCTGGATAGCCTTCTATGGCTACACCTTC.